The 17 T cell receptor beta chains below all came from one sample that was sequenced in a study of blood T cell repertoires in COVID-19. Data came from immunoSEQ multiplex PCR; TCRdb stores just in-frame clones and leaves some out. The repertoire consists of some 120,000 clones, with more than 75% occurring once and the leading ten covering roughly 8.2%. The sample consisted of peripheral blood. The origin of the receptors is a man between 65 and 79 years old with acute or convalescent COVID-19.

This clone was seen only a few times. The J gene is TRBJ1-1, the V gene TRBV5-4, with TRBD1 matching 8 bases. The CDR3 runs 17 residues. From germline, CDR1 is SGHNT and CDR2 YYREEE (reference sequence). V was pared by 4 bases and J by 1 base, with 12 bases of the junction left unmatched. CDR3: CASSSTRTGTGNTEAFF. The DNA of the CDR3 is TGTGCCAGCAGCAGTACGAGAACCGGGACAGGGAACACTGAAGCTTTCTTT.

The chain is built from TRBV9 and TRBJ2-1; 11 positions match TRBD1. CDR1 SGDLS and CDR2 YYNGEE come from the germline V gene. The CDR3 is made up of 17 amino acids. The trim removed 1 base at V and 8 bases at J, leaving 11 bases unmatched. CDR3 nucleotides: TGTGCCAGCAGCGTAATGGGACAGGGGGGCGTCGTCGATGAGCAGTTCTTC. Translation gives CASSVMGQGGVVDEQFF.

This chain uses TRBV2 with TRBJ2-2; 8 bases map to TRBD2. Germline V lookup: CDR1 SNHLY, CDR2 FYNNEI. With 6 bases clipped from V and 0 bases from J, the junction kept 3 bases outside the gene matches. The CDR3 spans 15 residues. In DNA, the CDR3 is TGTGCCAGCAGAGGGGGACTAGCGAACACCGGGGAGCTGTTTTTT. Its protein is CASRGGLANTGELFF. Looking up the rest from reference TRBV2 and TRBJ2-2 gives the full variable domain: EPEVTQTPSHQVTQMGQEVILRCVPISNHLYFYWYRQILGQKVEFLVSFYNNEISEKSEIFDDQFSVERPDGSNFTLKIRSTKLEDSAMYFCASRGGLANTGELFFGEGSRLTVL.

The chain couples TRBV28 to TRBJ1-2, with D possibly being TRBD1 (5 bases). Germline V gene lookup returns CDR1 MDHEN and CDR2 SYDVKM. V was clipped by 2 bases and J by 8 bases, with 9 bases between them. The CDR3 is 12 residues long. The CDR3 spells CASSLGGMGYTF. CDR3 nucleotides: TGTGCCAGCAGTTTAGGGGGGATGGGCTACACCTTC.

CDR3: CASSPDRGQAGANVLTF. CDR3 in DNA: TGTGCCAGCTCACCGGACAGGGGGCAGGCTGGGGCCAACGTCCTGACTTTC. V usage is TRBV18 and J usage is TRBJ2-6; 11 bases map to TRBD1. The CDR3 totals 17 residues. CDR1 and CDR2 (germline): KGHSH, LQKENI. Trimming removed 3 bases from V and 2 bases from J; junction bases left unmatched: 3.

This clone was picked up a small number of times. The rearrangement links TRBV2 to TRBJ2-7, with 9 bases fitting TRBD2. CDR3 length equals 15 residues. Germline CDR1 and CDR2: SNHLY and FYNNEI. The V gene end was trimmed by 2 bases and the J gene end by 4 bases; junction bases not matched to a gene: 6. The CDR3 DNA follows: TGTGCCAGCAGTGAACAAGGCGGGGGGGCTTACGAGCAGTACTTC. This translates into CASSEQGGGAYEQYF.

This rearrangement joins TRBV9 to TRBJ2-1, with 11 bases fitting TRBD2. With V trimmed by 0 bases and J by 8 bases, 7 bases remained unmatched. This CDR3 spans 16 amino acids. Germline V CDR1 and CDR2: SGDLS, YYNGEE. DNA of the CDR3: TGTGCCAGCAGCGTAGGGCTAGCGGGGGGACTCGATGAGCAGTTCTTC. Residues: CASSVGLAGGLDEQFF.

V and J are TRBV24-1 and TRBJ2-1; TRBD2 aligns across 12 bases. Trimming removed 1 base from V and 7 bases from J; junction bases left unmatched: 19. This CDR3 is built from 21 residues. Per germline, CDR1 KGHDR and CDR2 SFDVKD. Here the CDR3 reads CATSDFVPGWGLAGPGNEQFF. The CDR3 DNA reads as TGTGCCACCAGTGATTTTGTCCCAGGGTGGGGACTAGCGGGTCCTGGGAATGAGCAGTTCTTC.

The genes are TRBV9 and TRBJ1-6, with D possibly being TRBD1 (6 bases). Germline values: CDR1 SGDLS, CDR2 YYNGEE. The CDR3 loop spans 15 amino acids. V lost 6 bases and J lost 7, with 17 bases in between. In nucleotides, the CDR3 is TGTGCCAGCACCCGGGGGGCAGGCGAAAATTCACCCCTCCACTTT. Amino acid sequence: CASTRGAGENSPLHF.

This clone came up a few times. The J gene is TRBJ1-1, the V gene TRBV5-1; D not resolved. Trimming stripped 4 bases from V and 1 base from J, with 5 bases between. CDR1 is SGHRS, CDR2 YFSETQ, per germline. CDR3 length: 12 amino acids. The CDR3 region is CASSEGNTEAFF. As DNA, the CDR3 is TGCGCCAGCAGCGAGGGGAACACTGAAGCTTTCTTT.

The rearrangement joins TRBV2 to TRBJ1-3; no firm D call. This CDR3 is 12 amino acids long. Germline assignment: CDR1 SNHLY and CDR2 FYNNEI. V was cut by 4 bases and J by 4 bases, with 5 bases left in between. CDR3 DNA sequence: TGTGCCAGCAGTGCACAGGGAAACACCATATATTTT. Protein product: CASSAQGNTIYF.

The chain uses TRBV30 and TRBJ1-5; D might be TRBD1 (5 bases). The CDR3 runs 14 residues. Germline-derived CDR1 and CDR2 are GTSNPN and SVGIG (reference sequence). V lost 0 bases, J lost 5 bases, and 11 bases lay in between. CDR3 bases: TGTGCCTGGAGTGTGCAGGGAGGGCATCAGCCCCAGCATTTT. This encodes CAWSVQGGHQPQHF.

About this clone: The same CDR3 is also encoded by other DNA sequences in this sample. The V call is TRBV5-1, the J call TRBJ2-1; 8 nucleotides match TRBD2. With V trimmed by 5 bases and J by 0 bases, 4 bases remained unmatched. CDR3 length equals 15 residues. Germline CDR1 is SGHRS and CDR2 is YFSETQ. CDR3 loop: CASSPAGASYNEQFF. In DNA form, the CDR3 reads TGCGCCAGCAGTCCAGCGGGAGCCTCCTACAATGAGCAGTTCTTC.

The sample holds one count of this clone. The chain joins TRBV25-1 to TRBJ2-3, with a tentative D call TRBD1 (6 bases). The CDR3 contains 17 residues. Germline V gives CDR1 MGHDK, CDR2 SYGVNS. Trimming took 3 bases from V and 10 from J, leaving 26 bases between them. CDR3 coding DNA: TGTGCCAGCAGTGAGTACGGGACATTGGACCACCTTCCAGCGCAGTATTTT. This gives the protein CASSEYGTLDHLPAQYF.

The CDR3 nucleotides are TGCGCCAGCAGCCAAACCGGGAATCCGAGGCAGTTCTTC. This encodes CASSQTGNPRQFF. V and J are TRBV5-1 and TRBJ2-1, with a weak D call TRBD2 (5 bases). This CDR3 comprises 13 residues. Trimming removed 4 bases at V and 12 bases at J, with 17 bases between. Germline lookup yields CDR1 SGHRS and CDR2 YFSETQ.

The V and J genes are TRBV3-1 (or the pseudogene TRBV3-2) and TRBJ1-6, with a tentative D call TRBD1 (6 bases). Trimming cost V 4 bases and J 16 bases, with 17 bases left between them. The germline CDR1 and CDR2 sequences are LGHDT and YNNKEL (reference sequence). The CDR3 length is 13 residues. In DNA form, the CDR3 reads TGTGCCAGCAGCCCACAAGGGGGGGTTGAGCTCCACTTT. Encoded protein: CASSPQGGVELHF.

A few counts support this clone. CDR3 in amino acids: CASSLGTGVSGYTF. The CDR3 DNA is TGTGCCAGCAGCTTAGGGACAGGGGTGTCGGGCTACACCTTC. The chain recombines TRBV13 with TRBJ1-2, with 8 bases aligning to TRBD1. The germline gives CDR1 PRHDT, CDR2 FYEKMQ (reference sequence). This CDR3 has 14 amino acids. The junction had 5 bases not matched to a gene; V was cut back by 0 bases and J by 8 bases.